This entry features one TCR beta chain sequence. Antigen specificity is unknown. CDR3 size: 17 residues. This sample was included in a study of T cell responses to AZD1222 COVID-19 vaccine. Turning to the study itself: Pooling of second doses given at about 4 or about 12 weeks was done.

Data came from immunoSEQ multiplex PCR; TCRdb stores just in-frame clones and leaves some out. The sample yields fewer than 110,000 clones, 89% seen once. Whole-study findings and limits: The donor group comprised mostly white British people and more females; the analysis possibly underestimated clonal diversity. Repertoire sampling was restricted to post-peak T cell response timepoints. When two AZD1222 doses had been given, Spike-specific TCR breadth and depth rose.

V gene TRBV21-1 combines with J gene TRBJ1-1; TRBD1 was called by the table and not checked on the DNA. TRBV21-1 is listed as a pseudogene. The receptor comes from an adult in good health. The sequences come from peripheral blood, collected on day 0 of AZD1222 vaccination. CDR3 sequence reads: CASSKKARQGKNTEAFF. CDR3 coding DNA: TGTGCCAGCAGCAAAAAAGCAAGACAGGGAAAGAACACTGAAGCTTTCTTT.